Sequencing of this T cell receptor beta chain was carried out in a study of cytomegalovirus exposure and HLA in healthy donors. The study, taken as a whole, reports: Some V segments, including TRBV6-2 and TRBV6-3, were excluded as indistinguishable.

With respect to this clone: Its antigen is still unknown.

The CDR3 spans 14 residues. Trimming cost V 6 bases and J 2 bases, with 14 bases left between them. The PCR made use of 60 Vbeta and 13 Jbeta primers. Sequencing was performed with immunoSEQ multiplex PCR; in TCRdb, only in-frame clones are kept and a portion is missing. Listed are some 150,000 clones; 0.75% to 0.85% falls within the top ten. Sample: PBMCs. The TCR was taken from a woman under 30 in good health and CMV-seropositive. The chain carries TRBV23-1 and TRBJ2-7; the D gene is possibly TRBD2 (5 bases). TRBV23-1 is sorted into the ORF group, with uncertain function. The CDR3 nucleotides read TGCGCCAGCAGCCAGACGGGGATACCCTACGAGCAGTACTTC. Translation gives CASSQTGIPYEQYF.